This entry lists 3 T cell receptor beta chains sequenced from one sample in a study of cytomegalovirus exposure and HLA in healthy donors (dated by TCRdb to the late 2010s). The library was prepared using the immunoSEQ multiplex PCR assay. For the multiplex PCR, a mixture combining 60 forward primers for TCR Vbeta segments and 13 reverse primers for TCR Jbeta segments was used. As stored in TCRdb, this immuneACCESS dataset retains in-frame rearrangements with V and J assigned. A fraction of the clones does not appear; measured against another copy, unresolved V genes explain less than half of the discrepancy, and the remainder lacks a known reason. For this sample the table gives fewer than 200,000 clones, of which approximately 79% were detected only once. In total, the top ten clones hold about 1.3% of the sample. The source material was PBMCs. Receptors were obtained from a man aged 55 to 69 in good health and CMV-seronegative.

The chain couples TRBV7-7 to TRBJ2-5; 7 bases are a match to TRBD2. The V and J ends lost 1 base and 0 bases, in that order; junction bases with no gene match: 2. CDR1 is SSHAT, CDR2 FNYEAQ, per germline (reference sequence). The CDR3 extends over 15 amino acids. The CDR3 DNA reads TGTGCCAGCAGCTTAGGGCTAGCGGACCAAGAGACCCAGTACTTC. The encoded protein is CASSLGLADQETQYF.

The J gene is TRBJ2-2, the V gene TRBV5-6; 7 nucleotides line up with TRBD2. Unmatched junction bases numbered 2, after V lost 0 bases and J lost 0 bases. This CDR3 has 16 amino acids. The germline CDR1 and CDR2 sequences are SGHDT and YYEEEE. The CDR3 DNA reads TGTGCCAGCAGCTTGGTGGCGGGGGCGAACACCGGGGAGCTGTTTTTT. Translation: CASSLVAGANTGELFF.

V usage is TRBV20-1 and J usage is TRBJ2-1; D unclear. Trimming cost V 4 bases and J 7 bases, with 5 bases left between them. Per germline, CDR1 DFQATT and CDR2 SNEGSKA (reference sequence). This CDR3 comprises 10 residues. Written as DNA, the CDR3 is TGCAGTGCTATCTTGAATGAGCAGTTCTTC. It yields the protein CSAILNEQFF.